These 9 T cell receptor beta chains share one sample of origin, sequenced in a study of OX40 agonist ivuxolimab in advanced cancers. The table came from immunoSEQ multiplex PCR; TCRdb's copy has only in-frame clones and leaves some out. Of about 130,000 clones in the sample, 85% to 95% were seen once. This specimen was CD4+ or CD8+ T cells sorted from blood, taken in a trial of the OX40 agonist ivuxolimab. These TCRs come from an adult with an advanced solid tumor such as melanoma, head and neck, liver or kidney cancer.

The chain recombines TRBV7-2 with TRBJ1-2; D not certain. From germline, CDR1 is SGHTA and CDR2 FQGNSA. The CDR3 loop spans 14 amino acids. V was trimmed by 5 bases and J by 4 bases, leaving 14 bases between them. The chain's CDR3 is CASSRDGSSYGYTF. In DNA form, the CDR3 reads TGTGCCAGCAGCCGGGATGGGTCCTCCTATGGCTACACCTTC. Using reference TRBV7-2 and TRBJ1-2 for the parts outside the CDR3, the full variable domain is GAGVSQSPSNKVTEKGKDVELRCDPISGHTALYWYRQSLGQGLEFLIYFQGNSAPDKSGLPSDRFSAERTGGSVSTLTIQRTQQEDSAVYLCASSRDGSSYGYTFGSGTRLTVV.

The gene calls are TRBV18 and TRBJ2-5; D is uncertain. The V gene's germline CDR1 is KGHSH and CDR2 LQKENI. CDR3 length: 13 amino acids. V lost 0 bases and J 5 bases, leaving 7 bases between the germline ends. The CDR3 region has the DNA TGTGCCAGCTCACCACCAGTTTTGGAGACCCAGTACTTC. Translated, it gives CASSPPVLETQYF.

V gene TRBV2 combines with J gene TRBJ1-2; no reliable D call. Trimming cost V 4 bases and J 7 bases, with 10 bases left between them. From germline, CDR1 is SNHLY and CDR2 FYNNEI. This CDR3 has 12 residues. CDR3 loop: CASSGAVGGYTF. In DNA, the CDR3 is TGTGCCAGCAGTGGGGCAGTGGGTGGCTACACCTTC.

The CDR3 spells CASSRGANNEQFF. CDR3 DNA sequence: TGTGCCAGCAGCCGCGGAGCAAACAATGAGCAGTTCTTC. The V and J genes are TRBV7-3 and TRBJ2-1; D is uncertain. V lost 5 bases and J 5 bases, leaving 10 bases between the germline ends. Germline V lookup: CDR1 SGHTA, CDR2 FQGTGA. This CDR3 comprises 13 residues.

The chain recombines TRBV29-1 with TRBJ2-1, with TRBD1 matching 7 bases. CDR1 is SQVTM, CDR2 ANQGSEA, per germline. The CDR3 contains 14 residues. V was pared by 4 bases and J by 9 bases, with 12 bases of the junction left unmatched. CDR3 sequence (DNA): TGCAGCGTTGTTCGGGACAGATCCCTCGGTGAGCAGTTCTTC. It specifies CSVVRDRSLGEQFF.

The CDR3 region is CATSRGGANEKLFF. DNA for the CDR3: TGTGCCACCAGCAGAGGAGGGGCCAACGAAAAACTGTTTTTT. V is TRBV15 and J is TRBJ1-4, with D maybe TRBD1 (5 bases). V was pared by 1 base and J by 8 bases, with 11 bases between. The CDR3 covers 14 residues. Germline V lookup: CDR1 LNHNV, CDR2 YYDKDF (reference sequence).

This rearrangement joins TRBV9 to TRBJ1-5, with TRBD1 as a possible D gene (5 bases). Per germline, CDR1 SGDLS and CDR2 YYNGEE. V lost 4 bases to trimming and J lost 2 bases, with 16 bases between them. This CDR3 spans 16 amino acids. The CDR3 loop reads CASSLGVGSGNQPQHF. The CDR3 nucleotides are TGTGCCAGCAGCCTAGGGGTGGGGAGTGGCAATCAGCCCCAGCATTTT.

The chain combines TRBV7-2 with TRBJ2-3; 10 bases match TRBD2. This CDR3 has 14 amino acids. CDR1 is SGHTA and CDR2 is FQGNSA in the germline V gene. The V gene end was trimmed by 6 bases and the J gene end by 1 base; junction bases not matched to a gene: 1. Here the CDR3 DNA reads TGTGCCAGCAGGAGCGGGGGGGGCACAGATACGCAGTATTTT. Its protein product is CASRSGGGTDTQYF.

The chain is built from TRBV6-5 and TRBJ2-7; 9 nucleotides align to TRBD2. Per germline, CDR1 MNHEY and CDR2 SVGAGI. V lost 10 bases, J lost 5 bases, and 12 bases stayed unmatched. The CDR3 spans 14 residues. The chain's CDR3 is CAISPSRGGNEQYF. As DNA, the CDR3 is TGTGCCATCAGCCCTTCGCGGGGGGGCAACGAGCAGTACTTC.